The clone carrying this T cell receptor (beta chain) came up a few times. The CDR3 consists of 12 residues. The V gene lost 0 bases and the J gene lost 8 bases, with 8 bases spanning the gap. Germline loops: CDR1 SGHRS, CDR2 YFSETQ. The data were taken from a study of patients and donors after allogeneic stem cell transplantation. TCRdb re-analysed the RT-PCR reads in MiXCR, keeping a single row per CDR3 protein. The profile shows 920,000 or so distinct CDR3 sequences, more than 15% of them singletons. V and J are TRBV5-1 and TRBJ1-1, with a possible D match to TRBD1 (5 bases). Source material: blood, either unsorted or a sorted T cell fraction (not recorded which). The TCR sequence derives from a human donor who was either an allogeneic HSCT recipient or a stem cell or donor lymphocyte infusion donor (not recorded which). It is not recorded whose cells these are; they may come from a transplant donor. CDR3 DNA: TGCGCCAGCAGCTTGGTTGGGGACGAAGCTTTCTTT. Translation gives CASSLVGDEAFF.